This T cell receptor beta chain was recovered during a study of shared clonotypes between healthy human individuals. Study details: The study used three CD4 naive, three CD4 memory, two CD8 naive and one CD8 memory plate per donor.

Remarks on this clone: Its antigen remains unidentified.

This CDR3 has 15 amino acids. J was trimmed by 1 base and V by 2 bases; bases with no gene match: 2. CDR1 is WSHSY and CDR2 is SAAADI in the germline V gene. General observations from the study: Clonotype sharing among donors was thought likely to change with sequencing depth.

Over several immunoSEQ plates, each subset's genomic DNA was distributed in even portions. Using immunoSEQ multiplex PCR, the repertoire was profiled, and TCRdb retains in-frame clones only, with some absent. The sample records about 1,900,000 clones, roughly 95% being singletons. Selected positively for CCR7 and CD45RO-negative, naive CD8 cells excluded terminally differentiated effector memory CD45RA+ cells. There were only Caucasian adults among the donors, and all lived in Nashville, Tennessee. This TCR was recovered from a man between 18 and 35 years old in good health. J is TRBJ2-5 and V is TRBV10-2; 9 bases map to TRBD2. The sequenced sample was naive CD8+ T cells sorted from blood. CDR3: CASSEPTSGQETQYF. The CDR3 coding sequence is TGCGCCAGCAGTGAGCCGACTAGCGGCCAAGAGACCCAGTACTTC.